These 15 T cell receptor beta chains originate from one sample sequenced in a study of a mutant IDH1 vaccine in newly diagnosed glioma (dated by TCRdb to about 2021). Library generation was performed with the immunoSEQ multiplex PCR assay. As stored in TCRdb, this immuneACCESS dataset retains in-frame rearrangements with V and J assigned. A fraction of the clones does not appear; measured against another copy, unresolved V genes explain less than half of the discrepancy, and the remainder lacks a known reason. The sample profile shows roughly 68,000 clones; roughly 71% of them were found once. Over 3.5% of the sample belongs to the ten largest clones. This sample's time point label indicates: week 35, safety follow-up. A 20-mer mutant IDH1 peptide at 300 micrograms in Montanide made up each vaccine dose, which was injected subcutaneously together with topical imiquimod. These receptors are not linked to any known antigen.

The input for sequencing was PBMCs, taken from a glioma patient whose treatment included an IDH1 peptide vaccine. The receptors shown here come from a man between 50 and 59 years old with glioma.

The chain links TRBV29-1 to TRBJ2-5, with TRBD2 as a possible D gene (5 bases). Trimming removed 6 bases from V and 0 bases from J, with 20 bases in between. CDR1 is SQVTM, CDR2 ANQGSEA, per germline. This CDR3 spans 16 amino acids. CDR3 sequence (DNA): TGCAGCGTATTGGATCCCAGATGGAGGAACCAAGAGACCCAGTACTTC. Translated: CSVLDPRWRNQETQYF.

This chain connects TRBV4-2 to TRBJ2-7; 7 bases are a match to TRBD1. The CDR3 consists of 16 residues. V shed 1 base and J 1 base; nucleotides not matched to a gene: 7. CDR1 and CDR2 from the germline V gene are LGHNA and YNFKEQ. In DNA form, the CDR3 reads TGTGCCAGCAGCCAAGTAAGCCGGGACAGATCCTACGAGCAGTACTTC. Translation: CASSQVSRDRSYEQYF.

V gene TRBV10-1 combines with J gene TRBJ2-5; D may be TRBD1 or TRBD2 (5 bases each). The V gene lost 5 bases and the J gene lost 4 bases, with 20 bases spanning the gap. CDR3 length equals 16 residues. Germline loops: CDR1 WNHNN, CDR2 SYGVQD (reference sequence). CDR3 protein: CASSSSFGANRETQYF. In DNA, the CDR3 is TGCGCCAGCAGTTCCTCGTTCGGGGCGAATAGAGAGACCCAGTACTTC.

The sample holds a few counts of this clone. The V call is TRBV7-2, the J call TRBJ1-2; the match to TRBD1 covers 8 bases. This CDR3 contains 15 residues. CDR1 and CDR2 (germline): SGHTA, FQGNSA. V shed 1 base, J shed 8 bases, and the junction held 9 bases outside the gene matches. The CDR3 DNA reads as TGTGCCAGCAGCTTAGGTGGACAGGGCATGTCGGGCTACACCTTC. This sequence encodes CASSLGGQGMSGYTF.

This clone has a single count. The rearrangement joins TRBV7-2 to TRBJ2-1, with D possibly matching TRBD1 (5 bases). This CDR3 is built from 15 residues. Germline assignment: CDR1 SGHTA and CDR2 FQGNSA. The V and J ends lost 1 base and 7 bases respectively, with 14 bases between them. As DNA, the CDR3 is TGTGCCAGCAGCTTAGGGCAGGGAAAAAGTAATGAGCAGTTCTTC. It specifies CASSLGQGKSNEQFF.

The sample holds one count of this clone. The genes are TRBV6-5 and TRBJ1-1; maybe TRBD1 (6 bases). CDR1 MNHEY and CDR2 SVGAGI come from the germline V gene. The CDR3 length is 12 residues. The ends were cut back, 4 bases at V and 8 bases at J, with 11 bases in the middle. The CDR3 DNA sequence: TGTGCCAGCAGTTTATCCCAGGGGGAAGCTTTCTTT. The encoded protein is CASSLSQGEAFF.

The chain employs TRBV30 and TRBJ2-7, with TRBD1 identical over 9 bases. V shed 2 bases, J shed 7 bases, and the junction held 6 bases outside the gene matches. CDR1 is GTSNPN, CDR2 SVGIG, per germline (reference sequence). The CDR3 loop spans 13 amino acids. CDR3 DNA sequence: TGTGCCTGGAGTTGGGACAGGGTGAGGGAGCAGTACTTC. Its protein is CAWSWDRVREQYF.

The CDR3 nucleotides read TGTGCCAGCAGCGTAGGACAGGGGGGCACCTACGAGCAGTACTTC. Protein: CASSVGQGGTYEQYF. V usage is TRBV9 and J usage is TRBJ2-7; 9 nucleotides match TRBD1. The CDR3 sequence is 15 residues long. Germline V gene lookup returns CDR1 SGDLS and CDR2 YYNGEE. Trimming cost V 0 bases and J 2 bases; bases outside gene matches: 3.

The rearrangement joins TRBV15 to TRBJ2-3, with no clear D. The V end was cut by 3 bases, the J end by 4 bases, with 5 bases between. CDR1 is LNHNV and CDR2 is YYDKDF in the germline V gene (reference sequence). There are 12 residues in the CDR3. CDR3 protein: CATSRPADTQYF. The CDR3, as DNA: TGTGCCACCAGCAGGCCGGCAGATACGCAGTATTTT. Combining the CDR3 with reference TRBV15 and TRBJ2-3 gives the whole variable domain DAMVIQNPRYQVTQFGKPVTLSCSQTLNHNVMYWYQQKSSQAPKLLFHYYDKDFNNEADTPDNFQSRRPNTSFCFLDIRSPGLGDTAMYLCATSRPADTQYFGPGTRLTVL.

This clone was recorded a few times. In DNA form, the CDR3 reads TGTGCCAGCAGTGAAGAACAGAACTATGGCTACACCTTC. It specifies CASSEEQNYGYTF. The genes are TRBV6-1 and TRBJ1-2; D not certain. Germline V gene lookup returns CDR1 MNHNS and CDR2 SASEGT. V lost 1 base and J lost 2, with 5 bases in between. The CDR3 contains 13 residues.

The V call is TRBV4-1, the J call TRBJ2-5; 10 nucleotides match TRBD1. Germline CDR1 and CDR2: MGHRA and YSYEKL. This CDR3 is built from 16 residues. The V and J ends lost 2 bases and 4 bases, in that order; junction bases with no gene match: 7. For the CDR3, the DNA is TGCGCCAGCAGCCAACTACCGGGACAGGGGTCAGAGACCCAGTACTTC. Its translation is CASSQLPGQGSETQYF.

The CDR3 loop is CASSPPLFHEQYF. CDR3 DNA sequence: TGTGCCAGCAGTCCCCCGCTGTTCCACGAGCAGTACTTC. V usage is TRBV27 and J usage is TRBJ2-7; D unclear. Trimming removed 5 bases at V and 5 bases at J, with 13 bases between. The CDR3 has 13 amino acids. CDR1 is MNHEY and CDR2 is SMNVEV in the germline V gene (reference sequence).

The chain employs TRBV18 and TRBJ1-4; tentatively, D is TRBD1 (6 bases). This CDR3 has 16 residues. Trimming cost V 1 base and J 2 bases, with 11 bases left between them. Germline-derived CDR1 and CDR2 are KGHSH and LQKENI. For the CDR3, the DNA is TGTGCCAGCTCACCACAACCAGGGGTCACTAATGAAAAACTGTTTTTT. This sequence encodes CASSPQPGVTNEKLFF.

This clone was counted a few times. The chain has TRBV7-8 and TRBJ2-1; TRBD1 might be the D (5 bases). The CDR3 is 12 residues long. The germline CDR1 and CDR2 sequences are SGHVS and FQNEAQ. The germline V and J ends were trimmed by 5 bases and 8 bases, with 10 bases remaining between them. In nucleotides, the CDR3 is TGTGCCAGCAGCCAGGGTGCGGATGAGCAGTTCTTC. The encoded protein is CASSQGADEQFF.

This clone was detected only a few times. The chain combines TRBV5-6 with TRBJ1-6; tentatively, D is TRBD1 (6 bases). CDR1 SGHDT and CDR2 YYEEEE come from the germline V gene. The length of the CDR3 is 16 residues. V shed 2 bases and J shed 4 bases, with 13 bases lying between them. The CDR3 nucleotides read TGTGCCAGCAGCTTCGGACAGCACTTATATAATTCACCCCTCCACTTT. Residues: CASSFGQHLYNSPLHF. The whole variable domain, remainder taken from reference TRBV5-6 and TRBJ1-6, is DAGVTQSPTHLIKTRGQQVTLRCSPKSGHDTVSWYQQALGQGPQFIFQYYEEEERQRGNFPDRFSGHQFPNYSSELNVNALLLGDSALYLCASSFGQHLYNSPLHFGNGTRLTVT.